Given below is one TCR beta chain in context. Using immunoSEQ multiplex PCR, the repertoire was profiled, and TCRdb retains in-frame clones only, with some absent. This table has 150,000 to 200,000 clones, roughly 86% appearing once. The V gene's germline CDR1 is SGDLS and CDR2 YYNGEE. The germline V and J ends were trimmed by 0 bases and 2 bases, with 14 bases remaining between them. The CDR3 is 16 amino acids. The data were taken from a study of cytomegalovirus exposure and HLA in healthy donors. Sequenced: PBMCs. This clonotype was obtained from a man younger than 35 in good health and CMV-seropositive. The chain is built from TRBV9 and TRBJ1-2; D is undetermined. The CDR3 DNA follows: TGTGCCAGCAGCGTAGATAGTACCCCCAAGAACTATGGCTACACCTTC. It encodes CASSVDSTPKNYGYTF.